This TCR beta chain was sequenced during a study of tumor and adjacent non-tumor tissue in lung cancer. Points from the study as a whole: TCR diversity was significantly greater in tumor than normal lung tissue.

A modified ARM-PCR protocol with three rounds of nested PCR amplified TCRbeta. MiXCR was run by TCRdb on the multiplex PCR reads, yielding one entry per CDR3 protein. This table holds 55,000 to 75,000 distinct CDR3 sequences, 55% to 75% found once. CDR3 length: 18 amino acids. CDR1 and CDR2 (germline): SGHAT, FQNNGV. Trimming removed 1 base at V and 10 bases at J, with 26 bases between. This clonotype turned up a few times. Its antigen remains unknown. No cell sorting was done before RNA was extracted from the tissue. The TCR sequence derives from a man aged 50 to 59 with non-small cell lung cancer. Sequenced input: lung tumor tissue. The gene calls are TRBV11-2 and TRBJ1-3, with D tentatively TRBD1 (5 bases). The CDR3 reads CASSLVFAQGEGSHTIYF. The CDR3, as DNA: TGTGCCAGCAGCTTAGTATTCGCCCAGGGCGAGGGGAGTCATACCATATATTTT. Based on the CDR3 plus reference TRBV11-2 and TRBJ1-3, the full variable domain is EAGVAQSPRYKIIEKRQSVAFWCNPISGHATLYWYQQILGQGPKLLIQFQNNGVVDDSQLPKDRFSAERLKGVDSTLKIQPAKLEDSAVYLCASSLVFAQGEGSHTIYFGEGSWLTVV.